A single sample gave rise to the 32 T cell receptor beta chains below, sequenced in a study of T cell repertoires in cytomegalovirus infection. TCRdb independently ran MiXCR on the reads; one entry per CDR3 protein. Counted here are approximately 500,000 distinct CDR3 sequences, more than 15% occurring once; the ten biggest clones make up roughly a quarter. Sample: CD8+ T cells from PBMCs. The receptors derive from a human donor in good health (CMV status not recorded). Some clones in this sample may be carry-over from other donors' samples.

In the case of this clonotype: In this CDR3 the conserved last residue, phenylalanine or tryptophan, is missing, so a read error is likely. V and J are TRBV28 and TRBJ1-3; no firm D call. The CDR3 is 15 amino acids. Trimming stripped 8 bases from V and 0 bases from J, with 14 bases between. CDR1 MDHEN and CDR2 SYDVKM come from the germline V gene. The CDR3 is CASFLDGSSGNTIYL. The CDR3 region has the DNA TGTGCCAGCTTCCTAGACGGATCCTCTGGAAACACCATATATTTA.

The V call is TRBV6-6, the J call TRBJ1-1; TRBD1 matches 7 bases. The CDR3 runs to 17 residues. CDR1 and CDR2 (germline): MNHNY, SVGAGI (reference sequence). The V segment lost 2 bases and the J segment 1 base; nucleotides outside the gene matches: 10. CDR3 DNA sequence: TGTGCCAGCAGTTACCCTGACAGGGTAATTAGGAACACTGAAGCTTTCTTT. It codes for CASSYPDRVIRNTEAFF.

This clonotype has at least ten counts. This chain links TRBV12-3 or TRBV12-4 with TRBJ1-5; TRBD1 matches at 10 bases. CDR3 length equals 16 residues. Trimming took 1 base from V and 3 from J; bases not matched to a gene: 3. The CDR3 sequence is CASSLVGTGVNQPQHF. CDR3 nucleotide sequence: TGTGCCAGCAGTTTAGTCGGGACAGGGGTCAATCAGCCCCAGCATTTT.

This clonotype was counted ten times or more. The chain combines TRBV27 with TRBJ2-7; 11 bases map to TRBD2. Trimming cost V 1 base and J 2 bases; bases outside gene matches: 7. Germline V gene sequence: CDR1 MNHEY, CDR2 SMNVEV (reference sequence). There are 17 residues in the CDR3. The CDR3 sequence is CASSLWPGLADTYEQYF. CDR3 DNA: TGTGCCAGCAGTTTATGGCCGGGACTAGCGGATACCTACGAGCAGTACTTC.

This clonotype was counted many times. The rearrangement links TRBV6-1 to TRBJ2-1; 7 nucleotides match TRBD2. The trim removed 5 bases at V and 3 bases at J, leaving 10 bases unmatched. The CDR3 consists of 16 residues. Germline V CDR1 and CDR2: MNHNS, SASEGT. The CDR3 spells CASSPASERGYNEQFF. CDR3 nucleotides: TGTGCCAGCAGTCCCGCAAGTGAGCGGGGCTACAATGAGCAGTTCTTC.

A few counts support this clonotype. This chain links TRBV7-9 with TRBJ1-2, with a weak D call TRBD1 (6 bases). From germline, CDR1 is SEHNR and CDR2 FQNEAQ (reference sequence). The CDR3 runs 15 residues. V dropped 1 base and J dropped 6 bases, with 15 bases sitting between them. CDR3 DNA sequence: TGTGCCAGCAGCTTAGGGCCAGGGGCGTCCGATGGCTACACCTTC. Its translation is CASSLGPGASDGYTF.

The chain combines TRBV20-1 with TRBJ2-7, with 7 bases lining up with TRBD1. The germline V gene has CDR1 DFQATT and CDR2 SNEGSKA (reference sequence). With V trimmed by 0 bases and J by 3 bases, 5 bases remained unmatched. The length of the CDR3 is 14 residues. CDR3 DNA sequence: TGCAGTGCTAGAGATGTAGCAGGGGGCTACGAGCAGTACTTC. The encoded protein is CSARDVAGGYEQYF.

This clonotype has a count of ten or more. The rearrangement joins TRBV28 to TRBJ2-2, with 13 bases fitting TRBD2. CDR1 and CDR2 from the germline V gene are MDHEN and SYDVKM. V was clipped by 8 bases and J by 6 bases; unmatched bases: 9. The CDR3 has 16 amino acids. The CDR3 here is CASRTSGSHYPGELFF. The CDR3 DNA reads TGTGCCAGCCGGACTAGCGGGAGTCATTACCCCGGGGAGCTGTTTTTT.

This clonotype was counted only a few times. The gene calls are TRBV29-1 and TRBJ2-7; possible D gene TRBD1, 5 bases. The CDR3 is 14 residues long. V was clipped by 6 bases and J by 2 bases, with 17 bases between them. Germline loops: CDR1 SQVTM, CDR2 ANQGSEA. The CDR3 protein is CSVTNRNRTYEQYF. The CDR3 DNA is TGCAGCGTAACCAACAGGAACCGCACCTACGAGCAGTACTTC.

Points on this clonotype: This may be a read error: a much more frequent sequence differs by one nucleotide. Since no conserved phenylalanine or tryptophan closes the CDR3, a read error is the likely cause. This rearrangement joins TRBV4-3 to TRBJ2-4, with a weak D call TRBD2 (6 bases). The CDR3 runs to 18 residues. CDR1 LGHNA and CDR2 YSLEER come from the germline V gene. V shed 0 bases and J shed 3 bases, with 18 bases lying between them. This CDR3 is CASSQDGGHLGRKNIQYL. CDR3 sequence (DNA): TGCGCCAGCAGCCAAGATGGAGGGCACCTCGGACGCAAAAACATTCAGTACTTA.

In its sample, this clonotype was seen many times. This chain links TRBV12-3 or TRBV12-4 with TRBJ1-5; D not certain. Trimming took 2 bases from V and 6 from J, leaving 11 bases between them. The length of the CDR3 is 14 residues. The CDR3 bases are TGTGCCAGCAGTTTAAAGGGTAGGGCTCAGCCCCAGCATTTT. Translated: CASSLKGRAQPQHF.

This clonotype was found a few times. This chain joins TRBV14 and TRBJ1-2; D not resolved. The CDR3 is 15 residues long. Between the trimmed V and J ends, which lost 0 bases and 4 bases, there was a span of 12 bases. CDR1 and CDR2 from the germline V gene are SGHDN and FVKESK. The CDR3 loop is CASSQEGSYPYGYTF. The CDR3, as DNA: TGTGCCAGCAGCCAAGAAGGGTCTTACCCCTATGGCTACACCTTC.

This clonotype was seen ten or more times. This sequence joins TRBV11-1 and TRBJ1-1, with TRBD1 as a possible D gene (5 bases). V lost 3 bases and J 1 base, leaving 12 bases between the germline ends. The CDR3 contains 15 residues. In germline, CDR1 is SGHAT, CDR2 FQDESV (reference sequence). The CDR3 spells CASSFGDGWNTEAFF. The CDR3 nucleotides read TGTGCCAGCAGCTTCGGGGACGGGTGGAACACTGAAGCTTTCTTT.

Here the CDR3 DNA reads TGTGCAAGCGGGCCTAGCGAGTCAACAGATACGCAGTATTTT. This encodes CASGPSESTDTQYF. This sequence joins TRBV7-9 and TRBJ2-3; D perhaps matches TRBD2 (6 bases). Germline values: CDR1 SEHNR, CDR2 FQNEAQ (reference sequence). The CDR3 totals 14 residues.

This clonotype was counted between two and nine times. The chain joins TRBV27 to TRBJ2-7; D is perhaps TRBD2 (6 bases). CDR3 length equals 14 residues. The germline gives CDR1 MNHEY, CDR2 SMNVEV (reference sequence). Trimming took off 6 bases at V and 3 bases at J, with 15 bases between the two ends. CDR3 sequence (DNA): TGTGCCAGCAGGCCAGGACTATTCCTCTACGAGCAGTACTTC. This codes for CASRPGLFLYEQYF.

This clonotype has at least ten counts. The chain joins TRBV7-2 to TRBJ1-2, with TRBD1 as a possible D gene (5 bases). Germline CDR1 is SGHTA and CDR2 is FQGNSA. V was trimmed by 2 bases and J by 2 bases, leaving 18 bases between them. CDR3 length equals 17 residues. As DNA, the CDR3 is TGTGCCAGCAGCTTACTCTACCTGGGGGAGGCGAACTATGGCTACACCTTC. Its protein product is CASSLLYLGEANYGYTF.

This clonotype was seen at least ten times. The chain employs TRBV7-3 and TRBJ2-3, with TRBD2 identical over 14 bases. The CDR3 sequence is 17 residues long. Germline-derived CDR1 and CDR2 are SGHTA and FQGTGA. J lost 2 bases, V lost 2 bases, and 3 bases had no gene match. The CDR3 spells CASSLPGLAGDTDTQYF. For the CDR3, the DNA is TGTGCCAGCAGCTTACCGGGACTAGCGGGAGACACAGATACGCAGTATTTT.

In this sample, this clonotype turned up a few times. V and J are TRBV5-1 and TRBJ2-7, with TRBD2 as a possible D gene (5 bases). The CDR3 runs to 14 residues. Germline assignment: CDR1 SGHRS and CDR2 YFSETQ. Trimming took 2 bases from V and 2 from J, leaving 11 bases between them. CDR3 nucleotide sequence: TGCGCCAGCAGCTTTTCGGGAAAGGCCTACGAGCAGTACTTC. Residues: CASSFSGKAYEQYF.

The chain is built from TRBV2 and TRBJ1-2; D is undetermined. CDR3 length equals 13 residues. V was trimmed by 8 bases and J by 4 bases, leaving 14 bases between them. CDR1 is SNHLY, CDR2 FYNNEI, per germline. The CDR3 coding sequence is TGTGCCAGCCAAGGACGGACCCTCTATGGCTACACCTTC. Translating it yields CASQGRTLYGYTF.

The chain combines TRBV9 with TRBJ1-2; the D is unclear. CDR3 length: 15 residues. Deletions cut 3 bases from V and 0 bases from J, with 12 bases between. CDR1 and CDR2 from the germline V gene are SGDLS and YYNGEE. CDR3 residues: CASSATKNTNYGYTF. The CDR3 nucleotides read TGTGCCAGCAGCGCAACGAAAAATACTAACTATGGCTACACCTTC.

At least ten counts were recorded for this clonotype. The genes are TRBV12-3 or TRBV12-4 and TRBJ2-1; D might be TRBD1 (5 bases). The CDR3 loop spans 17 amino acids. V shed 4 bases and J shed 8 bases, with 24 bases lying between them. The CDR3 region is CASSSAVLHATVDEQFF. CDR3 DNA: TGTGCCAGCAGTTCGGCTGTGCTACACGCGACAGTGGATGAGCAGTTCTTC.

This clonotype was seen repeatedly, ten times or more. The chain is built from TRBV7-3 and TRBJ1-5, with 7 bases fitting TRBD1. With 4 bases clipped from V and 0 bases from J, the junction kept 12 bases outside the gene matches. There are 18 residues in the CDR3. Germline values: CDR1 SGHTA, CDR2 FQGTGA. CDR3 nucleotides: TGTGCCAGCAGCTCCTACAGCCGGGACAGATATAGCAATCAGCCCCAGCATTTT. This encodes CASSSYSRDRYSNQPQHF.

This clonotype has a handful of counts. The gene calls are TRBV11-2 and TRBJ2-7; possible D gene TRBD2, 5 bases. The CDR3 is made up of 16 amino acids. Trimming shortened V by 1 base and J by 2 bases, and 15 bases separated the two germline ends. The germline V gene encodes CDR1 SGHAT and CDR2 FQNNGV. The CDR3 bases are TGTGCCAGCAGCTTAGTTAGTTTCGGGATTGCCTACGAGCAGTACTTC. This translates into CASSLVSFGIAYEQYF.

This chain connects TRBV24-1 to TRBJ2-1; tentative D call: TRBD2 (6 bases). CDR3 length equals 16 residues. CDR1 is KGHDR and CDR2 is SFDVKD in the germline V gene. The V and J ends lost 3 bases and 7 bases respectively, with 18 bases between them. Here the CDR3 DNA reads TGTGCCACCAGTGATCCCCTGCGGGGAGTGTTGAATGAGCAGTTCTTC. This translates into CATSDPLRGVLNEQFF.

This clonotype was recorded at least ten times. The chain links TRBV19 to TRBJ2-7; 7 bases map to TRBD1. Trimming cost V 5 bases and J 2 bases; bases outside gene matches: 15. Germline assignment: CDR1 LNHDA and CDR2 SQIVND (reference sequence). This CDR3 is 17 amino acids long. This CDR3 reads CASSPLSSGTAAYEQYF. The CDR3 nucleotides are TGTGCCAGTAGTCCACTTTCATCCGGGACAGCGGCCTACGAGCAGTACTTC.

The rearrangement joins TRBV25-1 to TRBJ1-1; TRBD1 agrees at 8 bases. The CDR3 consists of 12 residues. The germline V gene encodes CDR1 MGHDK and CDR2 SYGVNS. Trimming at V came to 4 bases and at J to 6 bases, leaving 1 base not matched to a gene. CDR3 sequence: CASSGQGPEAFF. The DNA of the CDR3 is TGTGCCAGCAGTGGACAGGGGCCTGAAGCTTTCTTT.

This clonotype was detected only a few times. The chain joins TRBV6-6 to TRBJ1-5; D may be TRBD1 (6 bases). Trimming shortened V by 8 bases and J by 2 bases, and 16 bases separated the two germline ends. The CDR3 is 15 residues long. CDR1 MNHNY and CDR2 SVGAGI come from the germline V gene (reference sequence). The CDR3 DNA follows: TGTGCCAGCTCAATGGAGGGGGTACGCAATCAGCCCCAGCATTTT. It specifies CASSMEGVRNQPQHF.

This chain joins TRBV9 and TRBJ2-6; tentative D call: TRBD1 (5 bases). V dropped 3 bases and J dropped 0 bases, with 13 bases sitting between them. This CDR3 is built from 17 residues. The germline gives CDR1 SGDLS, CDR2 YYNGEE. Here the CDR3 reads CASSGLKGYSGANVLTF. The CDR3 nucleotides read TGTGCCAGCAGCGGACTGAAGGGGTACTCTGGGGCCAACGTCCTGACTTTC. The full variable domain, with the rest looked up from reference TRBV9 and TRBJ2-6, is DSGVTQTPKHLITATGQRVTLRCSPRSGDLSVYWYQQSLDQGLQFLIQYYNGEERAKGNILERFSAQQFPDLHSELNLSSLELGDSALYFCASSGLKGYSGANVLTFGAGSRLTVL.

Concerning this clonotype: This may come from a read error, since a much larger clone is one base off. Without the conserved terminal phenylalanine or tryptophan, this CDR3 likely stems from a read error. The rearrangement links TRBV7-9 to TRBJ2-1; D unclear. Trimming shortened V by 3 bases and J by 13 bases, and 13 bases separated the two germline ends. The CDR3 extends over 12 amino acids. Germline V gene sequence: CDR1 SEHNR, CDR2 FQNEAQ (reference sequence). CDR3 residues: CASSFLDDLQFL. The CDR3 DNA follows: TGTGCCAGCAGCTTCCTAGATGACCTTCAGTTCTTA.

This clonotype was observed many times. The DNA of the CDR3 is TGTGCCAGCAGCTGGACTAGCGGGGGTGGGGAGACCCAGTACTTC. Its translation: CASSWTSGGGETQYF. V usage is TRBV7-3 and J usage is TRBJ2-5, with 13 bases that match TRBD2. After removal of 4 bases from V and 5 bases from J, the junction contained 4 bases not matched to a gene. CDR1 and CDR2 (germline): SGHTA, FQGTGA. The CDR3 is 15 residues long.

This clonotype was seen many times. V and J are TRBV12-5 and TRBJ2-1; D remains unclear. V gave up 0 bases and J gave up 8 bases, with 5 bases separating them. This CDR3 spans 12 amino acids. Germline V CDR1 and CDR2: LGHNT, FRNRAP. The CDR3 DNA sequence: TGTGCTAGTGGTTTGGTGGGCCATGAGCAGTTCTTC. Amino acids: CASGLVGHEQFF.

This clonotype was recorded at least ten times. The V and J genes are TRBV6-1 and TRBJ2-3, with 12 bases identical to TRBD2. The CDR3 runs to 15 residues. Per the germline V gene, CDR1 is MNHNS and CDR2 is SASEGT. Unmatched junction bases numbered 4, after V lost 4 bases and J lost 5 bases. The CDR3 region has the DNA TGTGCCAGCAGTGGGACTAGCGGGAAGATAGATACGCAGTATTTT. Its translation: CASSGTSGKIDTQYF.